The 2 T cell receptor beta chains below come from one sample, sequenced in a study of shared clonotypes between healthy human individuals. The data were produced by immunoSEQ multiplex PCR, yet TCRdb's version contains in-frame clones alone and is incomplete. The data show about 660,000 clones, approximately 79% seen once. Sequencing used memory CD4+ T cells sorted from blood. Subset specified: CD45RA-negative fraction. The receptors shown here come from a woman aged 25 to 39 in good health.

This clone was detected only a few times. This chain joins TRBV21-1 and TRBJ2-7; the table's D call TRBD2 went unverified against the DNA. TRBV21-1 is tagged as a pseudogene. This CDR3 has 17 residues. DNA of the CDR3: TGTGCCAGCAGCACGGGCGGAGAGCGGGAGGTCCCGTACGAGCAGTACTTC. Its translation is CASSTGGEREVPYEQYF.

This clone appeared a single time. The chain uses TRBV28 and TRBJ1-5, with no clear D. This CDR3 is 13 amino acids long. V gave up 7 bases and J gave up 7 bases, with 14 bases separating them. The germline CDR1 and CDR2 sequences are MDHEN and SYDVKM. The CDR3 loop reads CASTTDLGQPQHF. The CDR3 region has the DNA TGTGCCAGCACCACGGACCTAGGGCAGCCCCAGCATTTT.